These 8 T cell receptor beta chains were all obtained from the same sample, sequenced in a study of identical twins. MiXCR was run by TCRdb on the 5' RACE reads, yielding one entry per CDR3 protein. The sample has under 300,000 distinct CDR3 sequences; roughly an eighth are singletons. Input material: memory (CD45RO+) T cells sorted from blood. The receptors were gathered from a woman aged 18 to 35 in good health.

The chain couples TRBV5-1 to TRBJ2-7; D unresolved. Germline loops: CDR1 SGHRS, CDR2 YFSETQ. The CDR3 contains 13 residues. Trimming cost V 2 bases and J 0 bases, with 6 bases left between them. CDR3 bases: TGCGCCAGCAGCTTCACACGCTCCTACGAGCAGTACTTC. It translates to CASSFTRSYEQYF. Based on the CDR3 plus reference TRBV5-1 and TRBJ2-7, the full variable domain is KAGVTQTPRYLIKTRGQQVTLSCSPISGHRSVSWYQQTPGQGLQFLFEYFSETQRNKGNFPGRFSGRQFSNSRSEMNVSTLELGDSALYLCASSFTRSYEQYFGPGTRLTVT.

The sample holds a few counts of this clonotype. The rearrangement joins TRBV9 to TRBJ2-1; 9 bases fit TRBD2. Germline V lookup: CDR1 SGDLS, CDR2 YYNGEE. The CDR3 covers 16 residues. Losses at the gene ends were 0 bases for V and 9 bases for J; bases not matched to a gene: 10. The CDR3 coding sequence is TGTGCCAGCAGCGTAGCAGCGGGGGGCAGGTTTTTTGAGCAGTTCTTC. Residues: CASSVAAGGRFFEQFF.

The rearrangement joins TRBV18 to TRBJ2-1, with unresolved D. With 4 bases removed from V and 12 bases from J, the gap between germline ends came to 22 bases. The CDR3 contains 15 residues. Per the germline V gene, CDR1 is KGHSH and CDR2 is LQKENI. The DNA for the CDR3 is TGTGCCAGCTCACTTCACGGGCTCCCACCGTCGGTGCAGTTCTTC. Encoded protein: CASSLHGLPPSVQFF.

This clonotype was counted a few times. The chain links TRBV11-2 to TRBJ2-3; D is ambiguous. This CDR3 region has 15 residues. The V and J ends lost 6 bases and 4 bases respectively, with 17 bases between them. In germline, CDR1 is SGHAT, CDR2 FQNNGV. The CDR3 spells CASSLMASSADTQYF. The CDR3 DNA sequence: TGTGCCAGCAGTTTAATGGCTTCGAGCGCAGATACGCAGTATTTT.

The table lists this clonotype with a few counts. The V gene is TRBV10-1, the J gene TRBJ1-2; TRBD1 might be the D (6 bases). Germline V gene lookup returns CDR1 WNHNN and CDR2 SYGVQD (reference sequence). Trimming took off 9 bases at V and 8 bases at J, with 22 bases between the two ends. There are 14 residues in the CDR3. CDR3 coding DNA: TGCGCCAGAATCCACAACGGACAGCTGCTAGGCTACACCTTC. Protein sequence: CARIHNGQLLGYTF.

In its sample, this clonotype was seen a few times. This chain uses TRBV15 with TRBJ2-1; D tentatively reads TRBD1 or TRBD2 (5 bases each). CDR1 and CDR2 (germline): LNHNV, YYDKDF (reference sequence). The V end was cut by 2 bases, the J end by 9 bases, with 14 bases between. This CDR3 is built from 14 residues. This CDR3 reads CATSRPGGALEQFF. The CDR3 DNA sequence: TGTGCCACCAGCAGACCTGGGGGAGCCCTTGAGCAGTTCTTC.

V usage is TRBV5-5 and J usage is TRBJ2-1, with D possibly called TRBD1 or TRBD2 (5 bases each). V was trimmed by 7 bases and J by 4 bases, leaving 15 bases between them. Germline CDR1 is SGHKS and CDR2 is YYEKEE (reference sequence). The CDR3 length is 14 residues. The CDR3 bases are TGTGCCAGCCTCGGGGCGGCCGCTTACAATGAGCAGTTCTTC. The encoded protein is CASLGAAAYNEQFF.

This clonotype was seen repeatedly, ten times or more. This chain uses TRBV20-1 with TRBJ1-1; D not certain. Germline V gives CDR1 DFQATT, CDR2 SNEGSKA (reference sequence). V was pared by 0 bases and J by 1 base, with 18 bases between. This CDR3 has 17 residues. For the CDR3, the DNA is TGCAGTGCTAGAGATGGGAGGGATGCGTCATGGAACACTGAAGCTTTCTTT. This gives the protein CSARDGRDASWNTEAFF.